This T cell receptor beta chain came from a study of shared clonotypes between healthy human individuals. Overall study: Three CD4 naive, three CD4 memory, two CD8 naive and one CD8 memory plate were used per donor. Regarding the study as a whole: How much donors shared clonotypes was expected to be affected by sequencing depth.

Details on this clone: Its antigen is unknown.

Deep-level running was used for the assay. Per the original data handling: ImmunoSEQ output held junction-only sequences without quality scores, so filtering differed. Produced via immunoSEQ multiplex PCR; TCRdb's table is partial and in-frame only. V, J and clone size are taken as reported in that table, and D and trimming were inferred from the DNA itself. Among around 600,000 clones listed, 85% to 95% were seen once. Naive CD8 cells lacked CD45RO and underwent positive selection for CCR7, leaving out terminally differentiated effector memory CD45RA+ cells. V shed 5 bases and J 4 bases; nucleotides not matched to a gene: 10. Germline V gene lookup returns CDR1 MNHEY and CDR2 SMNVEV (reference sequence). The length of the CDR3 is 15 residues.

The TCR sequence derives from a young woman in good health. The material sequenced was naive CD8+ T cells sorted from blood. The chain uses TRBV27 and TRBJ2-7; TRBD1 matches 8 bases. The CDR3 loop reads CASSPGTGTGYEQYF. CDR3 nucleotides: TGTGCCAGCAGTCCCGGGACAGGTACTGGGTACGAGCAGTACTTC.